This paragraph reports one T cell receptor (beta chain). This sample was included in a study of OX40 agonist ivuxolimab in advanced cancers. Study details: Prior anti-PD-1, anti-PD-L1 or anti-CTLA-4 therapy did not bar entry, and about 38% had some.

Profiled with immunoSEQ multiplex PCR; TCRdb holds only in-frame clones, not every one. The data hold about 58,000 clones, with roughly 87% observed a single time. This CDR3 has 15 amino acids. Germline assignment: CDR1 SGHDN and CDR2 FVKESK. The V gene lost 3 bases and the J gene lost 4 bases, with 14 bases spanning the gap. This chain links TRBV14 with TRBJ2-3, with D possibly matching TRBD1 (6 bases). This TCR came from an adult with an advanced solid tumor such as melanoma, head and neck, liver or kidney cancer. The sequences come from CD4+ or CD8+ T cells sorted from blood, collected in a trial of the OX40 agonist ivuxolimab. The CDR3 protein is CASSQGRGSADTQYF. The CDR3 DNA reads as TGTGCCAGCAGCCAGGGCAGGGGAAGCGCAGATACGCAGTATTTT.